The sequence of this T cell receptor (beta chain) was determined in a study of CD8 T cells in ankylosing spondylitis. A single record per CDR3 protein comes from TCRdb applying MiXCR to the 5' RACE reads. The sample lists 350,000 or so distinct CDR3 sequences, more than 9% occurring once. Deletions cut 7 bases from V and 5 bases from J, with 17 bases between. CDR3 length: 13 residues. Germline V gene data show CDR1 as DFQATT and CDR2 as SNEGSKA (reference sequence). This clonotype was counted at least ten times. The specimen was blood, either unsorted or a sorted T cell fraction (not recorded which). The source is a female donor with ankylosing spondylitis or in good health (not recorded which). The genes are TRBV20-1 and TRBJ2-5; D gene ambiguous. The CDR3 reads CSVGLEFGETQYF. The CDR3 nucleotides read TGCAGTGTGGGTTTGGAATTCGGGGAGACCCAGTACTTC.